This note documents a single T cell receptor (beta chain) sequence. The antigen remains undetermined. No cell sorting was done before RNA was extracted from the tissue. Newly diagnosed lung cancer patients had thoracic surgery in China, August–November 2014, without prior chemotherapy. A modified ARM-PCR protocol with three rounds of nested PCR amplified TCRbeta. TCRdb analysed the multiplex PCR reads with MiXCR anew, one entry per CDR3 protein. Of 84,000 or so distinct CDR3 sequences in the sample, around 59% are singletons; the top ten hold about 15%. The sample originates from a study of tumor and adjacent non-tumor tissue in lung cancer. Study-wide findings and caveats: In normal lung, the top 100 clones were significantly more dominant than in tumor. Higher tumor TCR diversity was associated with shorter survival.

The CDR3 totals 16 residues. Germline CDR1 SGHVS, CDR2 FQNEAQ. Trimming took off 5 bases at V and 7 bases at J, with 18 bases between the two ends. This clonotype originated in a man between 65 and 80 years old with non-small cell lung cancer. This chain links TRBV7-8 with TRBJ1-6; D might be TRBD1 (5 bases). Input material: lung tumor tissue. The CDR3 sequence is CASSALVVGVNSPLHF. CDR3 bases: TGTGCCAGCAGCGCCCTAGTGGTAGGGGTCAATTCACCCCTCCACTTT.